Following are 4 T cell receptor beta chains from one sample sequenced in a study of human T cells and chemical hapten exposure (dated by TCRdb to the early 2020s). Reading the label with the study, this specimen's time point is: patch test 1, 2 weeks after DPC sensitization. The treatment or condition label, read with the paper, signifies: therapeutic diphenylcyclopropenone sensitization with weekly scalp DPC. To prepare the library, RACE was applied. The instrument was a NextSeq 500. The public sequencing data were trimmed at Q25 with fastp and processed into clonotypes with MiXCR by TCRdb, which kept only in-frame beta chains. Every CDR3 protein is listed once, alongside the most common genes and DNA of its rows. This sample is represented by approximately 340,000 distinct CDR3 sequences; approximately 6.3% of them were singletons. Around 8.2% of the sample is in the top ten clones. This specimen was whole blood, taken in connection with sensitization to the hapten diphenylcyclopropenone (DPC). The receptor source for this set is a woman younger than 30 with alopecia areata. Some clones in this sample may be carry-over from other donors' samples.

This clonotype appeared a single time. The V and J genes are TRBV21-1 and TRBJ2-3; the D call TRBD2 from the table was never checked on the DNA. TRBV21-1 is described as a pseudogene. The CDR3 runs to 18 residues. CDR3 loop: CASSKGMTRTSSTDTQYF. In nucleotides, the CDR3 is TGTGCCAGCAGCAAAGGCATGACCCGGACTAGCAGCACAGATACGCAGTATTTT.

This clonotype was seen a handful of times. The chain links TRBV4-3 to TRBJ2-7; TRBD1 matches 7 bases. The CDR3 runs to 14 residues. Germline CDR1 reads LGHNA; CDR2 reads YSLEER. Trimming cost V 0 bases and J 6 bases; bases outside gene matches: 5. The CDR3 sequence: CASSQDIAGGEQYF. CDR3 DNA sequence: TGCGCCAGCAGCCAAGATATAGCAGGGGGCGAGCAGTACTTC.

In this sample, this clonotype turned up a few times. The chain links TRBV6-1 to TRBJ1-2, with 12 bases identical to TRBD1. Germline V gives CDR1 MNHNS, CDR2 SASEGT. This CDR3 region has 17 residues. J lost 4 bases, V lost 0 bases, and 6 bases had no gene match. CDR3 region: CASSEAGQGAHGYGYTF. Written as DNA, the CDR3 is TGTGCCAGCAGTGAAGCGGGACAGGGGGCGCACGGCTATGGCTACACCTTC.

The chain recombines TRBV7-2 with TRBJ1-5; D unresolved. With 5 bases removed from V and 6 bases from J, the gap between germline ends came to 11 bases. The CDR3 sequence is 13 residues long. The germline CDR1 and CDR2 sequences are SGHTA and FQGNSA. For the CDR3, the DNA is TGTGCCAGCAGCCTATCGGGGTTTCAGCCCCAGCATTTT. It encodes CASSLSGFQPQHF.